The sequence of this T cell receptor (beta chain) was determined in a study of blood T cell repertoires in COVID-19. Study context: Donors in the United States, Italy and Spain gave samples during acute or convalescent COVID-19. T cells, B-cell-depleted T cells, or PBMCs supplied cDNA or gDNA.

This CDR3 is 15 amino acids long. Trimming pared 4 bases from V and 1 base from J, leaving 10 bases between. CDR1 is MNHNY, CDR2 SVGAGI, per germline (reference sequence). This clone was observed a single time. How the authors handled the data: Researchers report that nucleated cell counts were estimated from reference gene primer amplification. Assay used: immunoSEQ multiplex PCR; TCRdb lists only in-frame clones, some missing. The D gene and trimming were derived from the DNA, and the V and J assignments and clone size from that table. The sample lists about 97,000 clones; 84% were seen once. This chain connects TRBV6-6 to TRBJ1-4; the D is unclear. This TCR derives from a human donor in a cohort sampled during active COVID-19. Sequenced input: peripheral blood. The CDR3 DNA reads TGTGCCAGCAGTTCGCACGGGATAACTAATGAAAAACTGTTTTTT. It yields the protein CASSSHGITNEKLFF.